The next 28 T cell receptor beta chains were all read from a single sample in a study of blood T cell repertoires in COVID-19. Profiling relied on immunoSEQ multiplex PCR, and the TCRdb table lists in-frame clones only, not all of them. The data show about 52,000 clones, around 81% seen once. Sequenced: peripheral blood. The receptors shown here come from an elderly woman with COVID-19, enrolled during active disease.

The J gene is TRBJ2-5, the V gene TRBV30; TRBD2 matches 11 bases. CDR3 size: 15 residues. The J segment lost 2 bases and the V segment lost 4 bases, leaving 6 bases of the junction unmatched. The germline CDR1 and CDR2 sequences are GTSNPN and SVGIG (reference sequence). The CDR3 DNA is TGTGCCTGGAATAGCGGGAGGGCTAAACAAGAGACCCAGTACTTC. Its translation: CAWNSGRAKQETQYF.

The CDR3 protein is CASSQGSGHEQFF. Here the CDR3 DNA reads TGCGCCAGCAGCCAGGGGTCGGGACATGAGCAGTTCTTC. The chain links TRBV5-1 to TRBJ2-1; D might be TRBD1 (6 bases). The CDR3 extends over 13 amino acids. Trimming took 4 bases from V and 8 from J, leaving 13 bases between them. CDR1 is SGHRS, CDR2 YFSETQ, per germline.

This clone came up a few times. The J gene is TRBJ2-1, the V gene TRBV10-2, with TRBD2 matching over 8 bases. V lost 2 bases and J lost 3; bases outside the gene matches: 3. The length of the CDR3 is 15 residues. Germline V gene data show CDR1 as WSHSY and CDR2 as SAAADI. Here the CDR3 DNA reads TGCGCCAGCAGTGAGGGACTAGCAGACTACAATGAGCAGTTCTTC. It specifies CASSEGLADYNEQFF.

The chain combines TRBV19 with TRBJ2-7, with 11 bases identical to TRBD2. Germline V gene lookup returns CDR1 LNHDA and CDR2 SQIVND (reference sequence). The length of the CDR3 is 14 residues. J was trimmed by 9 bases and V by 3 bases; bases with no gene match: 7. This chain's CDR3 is CASSMGLADLGQYF. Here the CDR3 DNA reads TGTGCCAGTAGTATGGGACTAGCGGACCTAGGGCAGTACTTC.

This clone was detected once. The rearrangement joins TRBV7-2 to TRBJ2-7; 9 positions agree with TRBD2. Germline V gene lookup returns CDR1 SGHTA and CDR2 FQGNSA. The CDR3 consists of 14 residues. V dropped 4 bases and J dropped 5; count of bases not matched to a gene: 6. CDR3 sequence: CASSSGTSSHEQYF. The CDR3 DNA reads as TGTGCCAGCAGCTCCGGGACTAGCTCGCACGAGCAGTACTTC.

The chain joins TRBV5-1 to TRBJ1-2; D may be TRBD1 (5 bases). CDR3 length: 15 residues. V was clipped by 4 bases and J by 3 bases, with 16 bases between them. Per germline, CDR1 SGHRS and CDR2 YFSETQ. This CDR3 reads CASSPGLGGDYGYTF. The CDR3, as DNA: TGCGCCAGCAGCCCAGGGTTGGGAGGGGACTATGGCTACACCTTC.

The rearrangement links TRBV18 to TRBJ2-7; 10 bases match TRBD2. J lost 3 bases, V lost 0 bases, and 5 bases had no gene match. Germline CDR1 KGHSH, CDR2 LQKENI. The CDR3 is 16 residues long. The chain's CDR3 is CASSPPALAGGYEQYF. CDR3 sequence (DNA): TGTGCCAGCTCACCACCGGCTTTAGCGGGAGGCTACGAGCAGTACTTC.

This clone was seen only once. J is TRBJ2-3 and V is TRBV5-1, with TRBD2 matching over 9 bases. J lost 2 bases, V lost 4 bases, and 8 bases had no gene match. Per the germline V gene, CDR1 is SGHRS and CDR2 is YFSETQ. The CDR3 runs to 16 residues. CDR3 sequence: CASSAGLAIVTDTQYF. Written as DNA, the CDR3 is TGCGCCAGCAGCGCGGGACTAGCAATAGTCACAGATACGCAGTATTTT. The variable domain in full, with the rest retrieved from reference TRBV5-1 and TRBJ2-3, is KAGVTQTPRYLIKTRGQQVTLSCSPISGHRSVSWYQQTPGQGLQFLFEYFSETQRNKGNFPGRFSGRQFSNSRSEMNVSTLELGDSALYLCASSAGLAIVTDTQYFGPGTRLTVL.

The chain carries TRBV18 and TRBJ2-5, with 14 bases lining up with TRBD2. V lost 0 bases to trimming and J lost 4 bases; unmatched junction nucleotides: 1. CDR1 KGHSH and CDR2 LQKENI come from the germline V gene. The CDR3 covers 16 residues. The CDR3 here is CASSPPGLAGVETQYF. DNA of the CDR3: TGTGCCAGCTCACCACCGGGACTAGCGGGAGTAGAGACCCAGTACTTC.

CDR3 in DNA: TGTGCCAGCAGGGGGAGTGGGTCATGGGAGCAGTACTTC. Its translation is CASRGSGSWEQYF. The chain combines TRBV12-3 or TRBV12-4 with TRBJ2-7; TRBD2 is a possible D gene (5 bases). This CDR3 is 13 amino acids long. V gave up 6 bases and J gave up 7 bases, with 16 bases separating them.

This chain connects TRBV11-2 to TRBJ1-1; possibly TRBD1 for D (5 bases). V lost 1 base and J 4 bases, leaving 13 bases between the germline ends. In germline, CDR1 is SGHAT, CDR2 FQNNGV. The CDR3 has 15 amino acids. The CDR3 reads CASSLAGGRGTEAFF. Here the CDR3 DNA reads TGTGCCAGCAGCTTAGCCGGTGGGAGGGGCACTGAAGCTTTCTTT.

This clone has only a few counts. The CDR3 loop reads CASSHVSDSYNEQFF. The CDR3 DNA reads as TGCGCCAGCAGTCATGTTTCGGACAGCTACAATGAGCAGTTCTTC. The chain uses TRBV23-1 and TRBJ2-1, with D tentatively TRBD1 (6 bases). TRBV23-1 is sorted into the ORF group, with uncertain function. Trimming took 3 bases from V and 3 from J, leaving 12 bases between them. The CDR3 extends over 15 amino acids.

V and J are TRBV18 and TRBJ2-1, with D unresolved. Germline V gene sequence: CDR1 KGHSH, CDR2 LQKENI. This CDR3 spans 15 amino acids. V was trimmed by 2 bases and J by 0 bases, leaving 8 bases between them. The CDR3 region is CASSPTAGSYNEQFF. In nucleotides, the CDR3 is TGTGCCAGCTCACCAACAGCAGGCTCCTACAATGAGCAGTTCTTC.

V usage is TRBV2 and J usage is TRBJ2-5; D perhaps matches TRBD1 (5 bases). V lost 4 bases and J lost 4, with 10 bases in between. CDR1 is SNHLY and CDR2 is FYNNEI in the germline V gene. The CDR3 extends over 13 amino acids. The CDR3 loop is CASSGGPGETQYF. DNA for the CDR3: TGTGCCAGCAGTGGGGGCCCAGGAGAGACCCAGTACTTC.

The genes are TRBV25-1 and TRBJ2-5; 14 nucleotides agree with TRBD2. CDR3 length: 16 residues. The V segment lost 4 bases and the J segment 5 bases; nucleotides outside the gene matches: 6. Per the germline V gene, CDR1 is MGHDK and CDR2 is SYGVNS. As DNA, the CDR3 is TGTGCCAGCAGTGTCGGGACTAGCGGGAGACAGGAGACCCAGTACTTC. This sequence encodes CASSVGTSGRQETQYF.

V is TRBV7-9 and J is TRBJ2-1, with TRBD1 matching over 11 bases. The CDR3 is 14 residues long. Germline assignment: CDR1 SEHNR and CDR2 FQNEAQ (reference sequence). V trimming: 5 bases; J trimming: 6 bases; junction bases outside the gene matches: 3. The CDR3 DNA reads TGTGCCAGCAGCCAAGGGACAGGGGGCAATGAGCAGTTCTTC. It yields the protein CASSQGTGGNEQFF.

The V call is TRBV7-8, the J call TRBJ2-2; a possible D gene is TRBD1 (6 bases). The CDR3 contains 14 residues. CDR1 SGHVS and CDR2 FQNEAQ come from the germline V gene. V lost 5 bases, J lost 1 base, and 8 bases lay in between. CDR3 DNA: TGTGCCAGCAGCCCCAGGGGGAACACCGGGGAGCTGTTTTTT. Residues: CASSPRGNTGELFF.

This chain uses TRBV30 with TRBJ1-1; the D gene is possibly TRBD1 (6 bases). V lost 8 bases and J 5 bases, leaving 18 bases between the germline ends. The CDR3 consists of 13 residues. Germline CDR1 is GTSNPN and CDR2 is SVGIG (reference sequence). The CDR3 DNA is TGTGCCCGGACGGCAGGGGCGAGGACTGAAGCTTTCTTT. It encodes CARTAGARTEAFF.

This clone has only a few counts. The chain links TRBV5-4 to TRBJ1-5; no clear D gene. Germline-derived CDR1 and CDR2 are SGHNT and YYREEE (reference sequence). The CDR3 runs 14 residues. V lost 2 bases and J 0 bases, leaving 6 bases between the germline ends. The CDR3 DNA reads TGTGCCAGCAGCTTACAATTTAGCAATCAGCCCCAGCATTTT. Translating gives CASSLQFSNQPQHF. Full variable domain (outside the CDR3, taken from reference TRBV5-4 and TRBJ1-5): ETGVTQSPTHLIKTRGQQVTLRCSSQSGHNTVSWYQQALGQGPQFIFQYYREEENGRGNFPPRFSGLQFPNYSSELNVNALELDDSALYLCASSLQFSNQPQHFGDGTRLSIL.

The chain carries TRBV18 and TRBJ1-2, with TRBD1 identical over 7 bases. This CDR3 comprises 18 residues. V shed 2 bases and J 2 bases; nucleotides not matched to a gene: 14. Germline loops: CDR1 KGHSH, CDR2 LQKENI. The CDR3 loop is CASSPLAPQGESNYGYTF. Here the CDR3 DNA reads TGTGCCAGCTCACCATTAGCACCTCAGGGGGAGTCGAACTATGGCTACACCTTC.

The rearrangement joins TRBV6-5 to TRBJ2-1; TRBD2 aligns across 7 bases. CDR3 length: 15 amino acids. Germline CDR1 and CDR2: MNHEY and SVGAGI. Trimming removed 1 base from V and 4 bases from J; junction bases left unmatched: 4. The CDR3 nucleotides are TGTGCCAGCAGTTACTTGGGGGGGATTTACAATGAGCAGTTCTTC. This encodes CASSYLGGIYNEQFF.

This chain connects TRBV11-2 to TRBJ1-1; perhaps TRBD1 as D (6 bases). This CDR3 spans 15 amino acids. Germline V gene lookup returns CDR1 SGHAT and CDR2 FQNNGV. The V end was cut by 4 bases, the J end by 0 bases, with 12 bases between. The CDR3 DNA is TGTGCCAGCAGCTACGGGGGGACAATGAACACTGAAGCTTTCTTT. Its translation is CASSYGGTMNTEAFF.

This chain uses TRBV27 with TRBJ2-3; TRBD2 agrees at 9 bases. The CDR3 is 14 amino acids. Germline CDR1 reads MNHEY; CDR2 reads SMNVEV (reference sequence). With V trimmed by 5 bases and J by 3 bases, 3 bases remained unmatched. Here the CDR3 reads CASSNSGRTDTQYF. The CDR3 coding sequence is TGTGCCAGCAGTAATAGCGGGAGAACAGATACGCAGTATTTT.

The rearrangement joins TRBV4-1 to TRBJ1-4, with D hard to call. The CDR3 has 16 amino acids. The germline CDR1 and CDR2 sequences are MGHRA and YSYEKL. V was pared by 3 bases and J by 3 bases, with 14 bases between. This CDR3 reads CASSQYPGMANEKLFF. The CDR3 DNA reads TGCGCCAGCAGCCAGTACCCCGGTATGGCTAATGAAAAACTGTTTTTT.

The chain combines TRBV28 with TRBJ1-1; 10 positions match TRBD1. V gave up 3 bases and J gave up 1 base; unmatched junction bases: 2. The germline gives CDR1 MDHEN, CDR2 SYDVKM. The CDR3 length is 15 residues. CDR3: CASSLDRGENTEAFF. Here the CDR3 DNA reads TGTGCCAGCAGTTTGGACAGGGGGGAGAACACTGAAGCTTTCTTT.

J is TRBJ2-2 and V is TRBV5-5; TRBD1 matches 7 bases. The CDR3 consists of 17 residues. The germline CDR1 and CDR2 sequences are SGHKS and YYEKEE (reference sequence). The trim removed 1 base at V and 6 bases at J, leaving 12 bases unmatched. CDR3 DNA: TGTGCCAGCAGCTTGCAGGGGGATGCGATCGGATCCGGGGAGCTGTTTTTT. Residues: CASSLQGDAIGSGELFF. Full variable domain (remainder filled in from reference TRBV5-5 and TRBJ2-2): DAGVTQSPTHLIKTRGQQVTLRCSPISGHKSVSWYQQVLGQGPQFIFQYYEKEERGRGNFPDRFSARQFPNYSSELNVNALLLGDSALYLCASSLQGDAIGSGELFFGEGSRLTVL.

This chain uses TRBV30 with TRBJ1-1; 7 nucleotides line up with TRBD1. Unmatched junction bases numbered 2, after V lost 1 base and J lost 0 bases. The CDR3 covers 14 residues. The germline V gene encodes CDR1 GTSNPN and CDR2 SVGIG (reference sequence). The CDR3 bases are TGTGCCTGGAGTGCCGGGACAGTGAACACTGAAGCTTTCTTT. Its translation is CAWSAGTVNTEAFF.

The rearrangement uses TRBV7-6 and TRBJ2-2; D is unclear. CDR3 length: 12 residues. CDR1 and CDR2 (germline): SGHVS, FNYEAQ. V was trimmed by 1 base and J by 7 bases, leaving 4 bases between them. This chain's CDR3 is CASSLGHGELFF. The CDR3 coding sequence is TGTGCCAGCAGCTTAGGTCACGGGGAGCTGTTTTTT.